The table lists the clone carrying this TCR beta chain with many counts. The sample is drawn from a study of T cells in Graves' hyperthyroidism and ophthalmopathy. The V end lost 0 bases, the J end lost 3 bases, and 12 bases lay between the germline ends. The CDR3 is made up of 15 amino acids. CDR1 MNHEY and CDR2 SVGAGI come from the germline V gene. Ophthalmopathy patients showed a Clinical Activity Score of at least 3, NOSPECS grade of at least 4 and duration under 3 months. Lactation, pregnancy, other autoimmune disease or uncontrolled infection excluded patients. Used for diagnoses were clinical symptoms, serum thyroxine and TRAb, thyroid ultrasound and orbital computed tomography. The investigators amplified TCR beta CDR3 regions from RNA transcripts. Using the HTBI primer set, a first-round RT-PCR was run on the TCR CDR3. One entry per CDR3 protein, called by TCRdb with MiXCR from the multiplex PCR reads. The sample lists 500,000 to 600,000 distinct CDR3 sequences; 15% to 20% were seen once.

The gene calls are TRBV6-5 and TRBJ2-7; no reliable D call. The source material was blood. The TCR was taken from a middle-aged man with Graves' ophthalmopathy. In nucleotides, the CDR3 is TGTGCCAGCAGTTACTCGAGGCAGGCCAACTACGAGCAGTACTTC. This encodes CASSYSRQANYEQYF.